Below are 8 T cell receptor beta chains sequenced from a single sample in a study of control samples from healthy donors and cancer patients. Libraries were prepared by immunoSEQ multiplex PCR; TCRdb keeps only in-frame clonotypes and omits some of them. Of about 83,000 clones in the sample, roughly 89% were seen once. Source material: blood. The receptors shown here come from a man between 45 and 60 years old in good health.

This chain joins TRBV19 and TRBJ1-3; the D is unclear. The germline V and J ends were trimmed by 7 bases and 3 bases, with 10 bases remaining between them. This CDR3 contains 13 residues. Germline assignment: CDR1 LNHDA and CDR2 SQIVND (reference sequence). Here the CDR3 reads CASKPIDGNTIYF. The DNA of the CDR3 is TGTGCCAGTAAACCAATAGATGGAAACACCATATATTTT.

This clone turned up a few times. The gene calls are TRBV6-5 and TRBJ1-5, with D unresolved. Germline V gives CDR1 MNHEY, CDR2 SVGAGI. The V gene lost 6 bases and the J gene lost 7 bases, with 19 bases spanning the gap. This CDR3 is 15 amino acids long. CDR3 nucleotide sequence: TGTGCCAGCAGGCGCCAGTACGAGTCGGGGCAGCCCCAGCATTTT. This translates into CASRRQYESGQPQHF.

The V and J genes are TRBV13 and TRBJ2-3, with D maybe TRBD2 (6 bases). The CDR3 loop spans 14 amino acids. V shed 0 bases and J shed 15 bases, with 19 bases lying between them. CDR1 is PRHDT, CDR2 FYEKMQ, per germline (reference sequence). In DNA form, the CDR3 reads TGTGCCAGCAGCTTAGGTTCAAAAGGGACTGTCCCATATTTT. The encoded protein is CASSLGSKGTVPYF.

The rearrangement uses TRBV15 and TRBJ1-6; D is unclear. Between the trimmed V and J ends, which lost 2 bases and 8 bases, there was a span of 13 bases. CDR3 size: 15 residues. Germline assignment: CDR1 LNHNV and CDR2 YYDKDF (reference sequence). Here the CDR3 reads CATSRNGPVHSPLHF. The CDR3 DNA is TGTGCCACCAGCAGAAACGGCCCTGTTCATTCACCCCTCCACTTT.

V usage is TRBV21-1 and J usage is TRBJ1-2. TRBV21-1 is reported as a pseudogene. The length of the CDR3 is 13 residues. CDR3 protein: CASSKRGGYRYTF. DNA of the CDR3: TGTGCCAGCAGCAAACGGGGGGGCTACCGCTACACCTTC.

This chain uses TRBV12-3 or TRBV12-4 with TRBJ1-1; D is possibly TRBD1 (5 bases). The ends were cut back, 3 bases at V and 7 bases at J, with 12 bases in the middle. The CDR3 is 13 amino acids. CDR3 region: CASSLGVSSEAFF. CDR3 bases: TGTGCCAGCAGTTTGGGGGTTTCCAGTGAAGCTTTCTTT.

This sequence joins TRBV2 and TRBJ1-1; D possibly corresponds to TRBD1 (5 bases). Germline-derived CDR1 and CDR2 are SNHLY and FYNNEI. This CDR3 is 13 amino acids long. V was trimmed by 3 bases and J by 7 bases, leaving 12 bases between them. CDR3: CASSEDNRVEAFF. CDR3 nucleotides: TGTGCCAGCAGTGAGGACAATCGGGTTGAAGCTTTCTTT.

This rearrangement joins TRBV29-1 to TRBJ2-2, with a weak D call TRBD2 (5 bases). CDR3 length: 14 residues. Trimming cost V 7 bases and J 3 bases, with 15 bases left between them. Germline CDR1 and CDR2: SQVTM and ANQGSEA. The CDR3 coding sequence is TGCAGCGCCAAACGGGGTCCGGACACCGGGGAGCTGTTTTTT. Translation: CSAKRGPDTGELFF.